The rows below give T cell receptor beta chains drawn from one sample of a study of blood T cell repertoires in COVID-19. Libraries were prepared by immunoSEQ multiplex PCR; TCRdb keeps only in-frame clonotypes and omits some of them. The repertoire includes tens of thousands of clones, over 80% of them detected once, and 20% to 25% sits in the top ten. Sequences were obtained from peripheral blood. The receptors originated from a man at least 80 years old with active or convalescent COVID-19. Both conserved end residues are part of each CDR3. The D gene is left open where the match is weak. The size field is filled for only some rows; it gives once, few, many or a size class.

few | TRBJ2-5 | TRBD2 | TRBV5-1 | TGCGCCAGCAGCTTGGCTGGGACTAGCGGGCAAGAGACCCAGTACTTC | CASSLAGTSGQETQYF
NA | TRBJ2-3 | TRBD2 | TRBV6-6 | TGTGCCAGCAGTTACTCGTTCCGGGGGGACCCAGATACGCAGTATTTT | CASSYSFRGDPDTQYF
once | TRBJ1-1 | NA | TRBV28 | TGTGCCAGCCCCTCGGGGGGGGGCAAGGCTGAAGCTTTCTTT | CASPSGGGKAEAFF
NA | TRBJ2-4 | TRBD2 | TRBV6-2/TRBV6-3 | TGTGCCAGCAGTGGGCAACTAGCGGGAGGCGCCAAAAACATTCAGTACTTC | CASSGQLAGGAKNIQYF
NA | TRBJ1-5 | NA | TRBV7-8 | TGTGCCAGCAGCTTAGATACCAGCCAGGGACAGCCCCAGCATTTT | CASSLDTSQGQPQHF
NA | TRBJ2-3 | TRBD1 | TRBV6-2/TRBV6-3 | TGTGCCAGCAGTTACTCCGGGACAGGGGATCTTTACGATACGCAGTATTTT | CASSYSGTGDLYDTQYF
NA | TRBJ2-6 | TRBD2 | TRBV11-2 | TGTGCCAGCAGCCCCCTCGGGAGGACCGGGGCCAACGTCCTGACTTTC | CASSPLGRTGANVLTF
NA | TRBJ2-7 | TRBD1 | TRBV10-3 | TGTGCCATCAGTGAGCTCAGGGGGCCCTACGAGCAGTACTTC | CAISELRGPYEQYF
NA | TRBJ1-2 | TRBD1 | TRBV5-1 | TGCGCCAGCAGGGAAACAGGGGGCGGCTATGGCTACACCTTC | CASRETGGGYGYTF
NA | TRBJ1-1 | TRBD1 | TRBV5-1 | TGCGCCAGCAGCCCCTCACCGACAGGGGGCAATACTGAAGCTTTCTTT | CASSPSPTGGNTEAFF
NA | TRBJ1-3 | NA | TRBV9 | TGTGCCAGCAGCGCAGCATCACAGACTATCTCTGGAAACACCATATATTTT | CASSAASQTISGNTIYF
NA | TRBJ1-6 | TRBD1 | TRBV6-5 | TGTGCCAGCAGATCACTGACAGGGGGTGGGTCACCCCTCCACTTT | CASRSLTGGGSPLHF
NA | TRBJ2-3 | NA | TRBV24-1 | TGTGCCACCAGTGATTCTGCGGTTCTTGACAGCACAGATACGCAGTATTTT | CATSDSAVLDSTDTQYF
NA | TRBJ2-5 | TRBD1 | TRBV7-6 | TGTGCCAGCAGCTCCTATACAGGGGGCTCTAGCTGGGAGACCCAGTACTTC | CASSSYTGGSSWETQYF
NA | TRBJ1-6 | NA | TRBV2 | TGTGCCAGGAGAGGCATGATTAATTCACCCCTCCACTTT | CARRGMINSPLHF
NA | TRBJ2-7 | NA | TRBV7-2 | TGTGCCAGCAGCTTAGTCCTCTACGAGCAGTACTTC | CASSLVLYEQYF
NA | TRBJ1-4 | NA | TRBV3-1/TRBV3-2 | TGTGCCAGCAGCCGCAGGGCAACTAATGAAAAACTGTTTTTT | CASSRRATNEKLFF
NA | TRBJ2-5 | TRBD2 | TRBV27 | TGTGCCAGCAGCCGGCGGGGGGAGACACAAGAGACCCAGTACTTC | CASSRRGETQETQYF
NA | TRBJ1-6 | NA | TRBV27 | TGTGCCAGCAGTTTAGAGGGCCTCGGGTCACCCCTCCACTTT | CASSLEGLGSPLHF
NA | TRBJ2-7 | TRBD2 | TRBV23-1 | TGCGCCAGCGCCGGCGGGGGAAAGGACGAGCAGTACTTC | CASAGGGKDEQYF
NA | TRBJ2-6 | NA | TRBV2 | TGTGCCAGCATGGTAGGGGAAGTCTCTGGGGCCAACGTCCTGACTTTC | CASMVGEVSGANVLTF
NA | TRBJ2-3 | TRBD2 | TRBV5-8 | TGTGCCAGTACGACTAGCGGGGGGTTTGTAGATACGCAGTATTTT | CASTTSGGFVDTQYF